The T cell receptor beta chain described here comes from a study of blood T cell repertoires in COVID-19. Overall study: Samples of COVID-19 (acute and convalescent) were obtained from the United States, Italy and Spain.

As processed by the authors: It was from reference gene primer amplification that nucleated cell counts were estimated. Libraries were prepared by immunoSEQ multiplex PCR; TCRdb keeps only in-frame clonotypes and omits some of them. The DNA was the basis for D and trimming; V, J and clone size are from that table. Here the sample spans fewer than 400,000 clones, roughly 90% being singletons. Those enrolled in Seattle joined during active infection and were followed longitudinally afterward. The source is a woman in her twenties or thirties with COVID-19, enrolled during active disease. Sequencing was performed on peripheral blood.

CDR3 in DNA: TGTGCCAGCAGCCAAGCTTTCAGAGGAAACACCATATATTTT. It specifies CASSQAFRGNTIYF. The genes are TRBV3-1 (or the pseudogene TRBV3-2) and TRBJ1-3, with unresolved D. The CDR3 covers 14 residues. V was shortened by 1 base and J by 4 bases, with 8 bases between the two germline ends. Per germline, CDR1 LGHDT and CDR2 YNNKEL (reference sequence).